This T cell receptor beta chain was sequenced in a study of preoperative IRX-2 immunotherapy in early breast cancer. Treatment defined: preoperative locoregional IRX-2 cytokine immunotherapy. Samples came from a phase Ib trial of preoperative locoregional IRX-2 cytokine immunotherapy. Assay used: immunoSEQ multiplex PCR; TCRdb lists only in-frame clones, some missing. The sample contains about 8,000 clones, approximately 80% of which appear only once. Germline CDR1 reads SGDLS; CDR2 reads YYNGEE. This CDR3 has 14 residues. The V end was cut by 0 bases, the J end by 3 bases, with 8 bases between. The material sequenced was tumor tissue, taken after IRX-2 immunotherapy. The chain employs TRBV9 and TRBJ2-3; no definite D call. The TCR sequence derives from a human donor with breast cancer. CDR3 sequence reads: CASSVGVGTDTQYF. The CDR3 DNA reads TGTGCCAGCAGCGTAGGAGTAGGGACAGATACGCAGTATTTT.